Listed below are T cell receptor beta chains from one sample, sequenced in a study of T-cell memory formation after mild COVID-19. One entry per CDR3 protein results from TCRdb running MiXCR on the 5' RACE reads. The sample holds 120,000 to 150,000 distinct CDR3 sequences, 6% to 7% seen once. The sample consisted of PBMCs or a T cell subset sorted from them (not recorded which). The receptors were sampled from an adult woman who had mild COVID-19 (a few samples of this study predate the infection). Cell type and time point are not known. Each CDR3 is given with its conserved first and last residue. D genes are given only for firm matches. Size is omitted from some rows. Given values are once, few, many or a class for expanded clones.

v_call	d_call	j_call	clone_size	cdr3_aa	cdr3_nt
TRBV7-8	TRBD2	TRBJ2-1	NA	CASSYERGIYNEQFF	TGTGCCAGCAGCTACGAGCGGGGGATCTACAATGAGCAGTTCTTC
TRBV14	NA	TRBJ2-7	few	CASSQDDWGRSSYEQYF	TGTGCCAGCAGCCAAGATGACTGGGGCCGAAGCTCCTACGAGCAGTACTTC
TRBV20-1	NA	TRBJ2-3	few	CSAPLAGGRTQYF	TGCAGTGCTCCCCTGGCAGGAGGTCGAACGCAGTATTTT
TRBV20-1	NA	TRBJ2-3	many	CSARSSGPWADTQYF	TGCAGTGCTAGATCTTCCGGGCCCTGGGCAGATACGCAGTATTTT
TRBV5-1	TRBD1	TRBJ2-7	few	CASSGGTGGRSYEQYF	TGCGCCAGCAGCGGGGGGACAGGGGGCAGGTCCTACGAGCAGTACTTC
TRBV24-1	TRBD1	TRBJ2-1	NA	CATSDPPGQGTYNEQFF	TGTGCCACCAGTGACCCTCCGGGACAGGGAACCTACAATGAGCAGTTCTTC
TRBV7-9	TRBD1	TRBJ2-1	NA	CASSRPTGFNEQFF	TGTGCCAGCAGCCGACCGACAGGGTTCAATGAGCAGTTCTTC
TRBV12-3/TRBV12-4	NA	TRBJ2-3	few	CASSLAGGPTDTQYF	TGTGCCAGCAGTTTAGCGGGGGGGCCGACAGATACGCAGTATTTT
TRBV27	TRBD1	TRBJ2-6	NA	CASSPAGTGKPGANVLTF	TGTGCCAGCAGTCCCGCCGGGACAGGCAAACCTGGGGCCAACGTCCTGACTTTC
TRBV5-1	TRBD1	TRBJ1-1	few	CASSAGQGTGGAFF	TGCGCCAGCAGCGCTGGACAGGGGACCGGAGGAGCTTTCTTT
TRBV5-1	NA	TRBJ2-7	many	CASRQSSAEQYF	TGCGCCAGCAGACAAAGCTCCGCCGAGCAGTACTTC
TRBV3-1	NA	TRBJ2-3	few	CASSQGILGTDTQYF	TGTGCCAGCAGCCAAGGCATCTTGGGCACAGATACGCAGTATTTT
TRBV2	TRBD2	TRBJ2-4	many	CASSGGRNIQYF	TGTGCCAGCTCGGGGGGGCGGAACATTCAGTACTTC
TRBV5-4	TRBD1	TRBJ2-1	many	CASSLTGGNEQFF	TGTGCCAGCAGCCTTACAGGGGGGAATGAGCAGTTCTTC
TRBV7-3	NA	TRBJ1-1	many	CASSPGTRTEAFF	TGTGCCAGCAGCCCTGGGACGAGGACTGAAGCTTTCTTT
TRBV5-8	NA	TRBJ2-1	many	CASSLVRGPYNEQFF	TGTGCCAGCAGCTTGGTCAGGGGCCCCTACAATGAGCAGTTCTTC
TRBV6-2/TRBV6-3	TRBD2	TRBJ2-1	NA	CASSSPSGANNEQFF	TGTGCCAGCAGTTCTCCGAGCGGGGCTAACAATGAGCAGTTCTTC
TRBV5-1	NA	TRBJ2-3	many	CASSLGLRPGPDTQYF	TGCGCCAGCAGCTTGGGTCTGCGGCCGGGGCCAGATACGCAGTATTTT
TRBV7-8	NA	TRBJ2-5	many	CASSYRSRDWQETQYF	TGTGCCAGCAGTTACCGCTCCCGGGACTGGCAAGAGACCCAGTACTTC
TRBV4-2	TRBD1	TRBJ2-5	many	CASSLTSRGQGTQYF	TGTGCCAGCAGCCTTACTTCCAGGGGGCAAGGGACCCAGTACTTC
TRBV4-1	TRBD2	TRBJ2-3	few	CASSQVDSGNTQYF	TGCGCCAGCAGCCAAGTGGATAGCGGGAATACGCAGTATTTT
TRBV28	NA	TRBJ2-7	NA	CASSPPGRAYYEQYF	TGTGCCAGCAGTCCCCCCGGAAGGGCTTACTACGAGCAGTACTTC
TRBV4-2	TRBD2	TRBJ2-3	few	CASSQEGLAEADTQYF	TGTGCCAGCAGCCAAGAGGGACTAGCGGAGGCAGATACGCAGTATTTT
TRBV2	NA	TRBJ1-4	NA	CASSVLGGLGEKLFF	TGTGCCAGCAGTGTCCTAGGGGGGCTCGGTGAAAAACTGTTTTTT
TRBV20-1	TRBD1	TRBJ2-7	many	CSAARRTGYEQYF	TGCAGTGCTGCCCGCAGGACAGGGTACGAGCAGTACTTC
TRBV12-3/TRBV12-4	TRBD1	TRBJ2-7	NA	CATGMTGTNEQYF	TGTGCCACCGGGATGACAGGGACCAACGAGCAGTACTTC
TRBV6-2/TRBV6-3	TRBD1	TRBJ2-3	NA	CASSYSGRGLTDTQYF	TGTGCCAGCAGTTACTCGGGTAGGGGGCTCACAGATACGCAGTATTTT
TRBV20-1	NA	TRBJ1-1	NA	CSARRPMNTEAFF	TGCAGTGCAAGGCGACCCATGAACACTGAAGCTTTCTTT
TRBV9	TRBD2	TRBJ2-5	many	CASSVSLLAGEAQYF	TGTGCCAGCAGCGTCTCTTTACTAGCGGGAGAGGCCCAGTACTTC
TRBV3-2	NA	TRBJ2-3	few	CASSQSLRPGLAGTSTDTQYF	TGTGCCAGCAGCCAATCCCTCCGACCGGGACTAGCGGGCACTAGCACAGATACGCAGTATTTT
TRBV5-1	TRBD1	TRBJ2-3	NA	CASSPGQGGHFTDTQYF	TGCGCCAGCAGCCCAGGACAGGGGGGACATTTCACAGATACGCAGTATTTT
TRBV7-9	TRBD1	TRBJ2-7	few	CASRSGDRVKEQYF	TGTGCCAGCAGATCCGGGGACAGGGTTAAAGAGCAGTACTTC
TRBV12-5	NA	TRBJ2-1	NA	CASGQGGEQFF	TGTGCTAGTGGGCAAGGCGGGGAGCAGTTCTTC
TRBV5-1	NA	TRBJ1-2	many	CASSLGSDRGLGGYTF	TGCGCCAGCAGCTTGGGCAGCGATCGGGGGCTTGGAGGCTACACCTTC
TRBV6-5	NA	TRBJ2-1	many	CASRTGHRAGEQFF	TGTGCCAGCAGGACGGGACACCGTGCGGGTGAGCAGTTCTTC
TRBV5-1	TRBD1	TRBJ2-6	few	CASSPRDSRSGANVLTF	TGCGCCAGCAGCCCCCGGGACAGCCGATCTGGGGCCAACGTCCTGACTTTC
TRBV6-6	NA	TRBJ2-1	NA	CASRTGPSQANEQFF	TGTGCCAGCAGAACGGGACCCAGCCAGGCCAATGAGCAGTTCTTC
TRBV5-4	TRBD1	TRBJ2-5	few	CASSKIRDRGQETQYF	TGTGCCAGCAGCAAAATCCGGGACAGGGGCCAAGAGACCCAGTACTTC
TRBV18	NA	TRBJ1-3	NA	CASSRGGPGNTIYF	TGTGCCAGCTCAAGGGGAGGCCCTGGAAACACCATATATTTT
TRBV12-3/TRBV12-4	TRBD1	TRBJ2-2	many	CASTRRRTGVIPANTGELFF	TGTGCCAGCACCCGACGGCGGACAGGCGTAATCCCCGCGAACACCGGGGAGCTGTTTTTT
TRBV27	TRBD2	TRBJ2-1	many	CASTLLAGDDNEQFF	TGTGCCAGCACCCTACTAGCGGGAGACGACAATGAGCAGTTCTTC
TRBV10-3	NA	TRBJ1-1	few	CAISNGQNTEAFF	TGTGCCATCAGCAACGGACAGAACACTGAAGCTTTCTTT
TRBV5-5	TRBD1	TRBJ1-5	NA	CASDPGTGPYSNQPQHF	TGTGCCAGCGATCCGGGGACAGGGCCGTATAGCAATCAGCCCCAGCATTTT
TRBV7-2	TRBD2	TRBJ2-3	NA	CASSLGRGVVDTQYF	TGTGCCAGCAGCTTGGGGCGGGGGGTGGTAGATACGCAGTATTTT
TRBV6-5	NA	TRBJ2-2	many	CASSYGRRNTGELFF	TGTGCCAGCAGTTACGGTCGGAGGAACACCGGGGAGCTGTTTTTT
TRBV29-1	TRBD1	TRBJ1-1	NA	CSTTGAPNTEAFF	TGCAGCACCACAGGGGCGCCTAACACTGAAGCTTTCTTT
TRBV3-1	NA	TRBJ2-7	many	CATGFAGRYEQYF	TGTGCCACCGGCTTTGCGGGGCGTTACGAGCAGTACTTC